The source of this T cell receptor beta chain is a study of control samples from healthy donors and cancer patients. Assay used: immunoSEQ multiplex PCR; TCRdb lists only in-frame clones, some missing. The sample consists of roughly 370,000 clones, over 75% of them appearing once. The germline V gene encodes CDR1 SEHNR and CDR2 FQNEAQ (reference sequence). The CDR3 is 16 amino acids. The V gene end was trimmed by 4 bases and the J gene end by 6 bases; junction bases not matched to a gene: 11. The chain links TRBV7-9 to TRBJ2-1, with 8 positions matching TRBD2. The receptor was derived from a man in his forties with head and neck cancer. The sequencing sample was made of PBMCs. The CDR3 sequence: CASSSPGLEFLNEQFF. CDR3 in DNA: TGTGCCAGCAGCTCGCCGGGACTAGAGTTCCTCAATGAGCAGTTCTTC.